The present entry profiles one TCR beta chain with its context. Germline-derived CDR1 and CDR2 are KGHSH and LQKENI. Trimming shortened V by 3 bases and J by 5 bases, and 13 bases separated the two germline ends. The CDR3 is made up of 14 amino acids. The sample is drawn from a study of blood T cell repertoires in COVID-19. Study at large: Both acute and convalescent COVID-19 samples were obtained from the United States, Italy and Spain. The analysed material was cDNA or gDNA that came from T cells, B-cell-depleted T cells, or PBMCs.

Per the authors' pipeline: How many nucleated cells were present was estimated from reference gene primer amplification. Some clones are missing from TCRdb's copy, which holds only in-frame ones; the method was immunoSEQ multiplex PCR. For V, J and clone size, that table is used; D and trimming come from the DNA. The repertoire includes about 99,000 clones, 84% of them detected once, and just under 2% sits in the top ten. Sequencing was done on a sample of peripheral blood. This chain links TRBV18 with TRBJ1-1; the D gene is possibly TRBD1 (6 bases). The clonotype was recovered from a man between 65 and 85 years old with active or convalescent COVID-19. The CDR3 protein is CASSPDGGRTEAFF. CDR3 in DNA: TGTGCCAGCTCACCTGATGGGGGCCGGACTGAAGCTTTCTTT. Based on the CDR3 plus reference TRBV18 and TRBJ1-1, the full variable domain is NAGVMQNPRHLVRRRGQEARLRCSPMKGHSHVYWYRQLPEEGLKFMVYLQKENIIDESGMPKERFSAEFPKEGPSILRIQQVVRGDSAAYFCASSPDGGRTEAFFGQGTRLTVV.